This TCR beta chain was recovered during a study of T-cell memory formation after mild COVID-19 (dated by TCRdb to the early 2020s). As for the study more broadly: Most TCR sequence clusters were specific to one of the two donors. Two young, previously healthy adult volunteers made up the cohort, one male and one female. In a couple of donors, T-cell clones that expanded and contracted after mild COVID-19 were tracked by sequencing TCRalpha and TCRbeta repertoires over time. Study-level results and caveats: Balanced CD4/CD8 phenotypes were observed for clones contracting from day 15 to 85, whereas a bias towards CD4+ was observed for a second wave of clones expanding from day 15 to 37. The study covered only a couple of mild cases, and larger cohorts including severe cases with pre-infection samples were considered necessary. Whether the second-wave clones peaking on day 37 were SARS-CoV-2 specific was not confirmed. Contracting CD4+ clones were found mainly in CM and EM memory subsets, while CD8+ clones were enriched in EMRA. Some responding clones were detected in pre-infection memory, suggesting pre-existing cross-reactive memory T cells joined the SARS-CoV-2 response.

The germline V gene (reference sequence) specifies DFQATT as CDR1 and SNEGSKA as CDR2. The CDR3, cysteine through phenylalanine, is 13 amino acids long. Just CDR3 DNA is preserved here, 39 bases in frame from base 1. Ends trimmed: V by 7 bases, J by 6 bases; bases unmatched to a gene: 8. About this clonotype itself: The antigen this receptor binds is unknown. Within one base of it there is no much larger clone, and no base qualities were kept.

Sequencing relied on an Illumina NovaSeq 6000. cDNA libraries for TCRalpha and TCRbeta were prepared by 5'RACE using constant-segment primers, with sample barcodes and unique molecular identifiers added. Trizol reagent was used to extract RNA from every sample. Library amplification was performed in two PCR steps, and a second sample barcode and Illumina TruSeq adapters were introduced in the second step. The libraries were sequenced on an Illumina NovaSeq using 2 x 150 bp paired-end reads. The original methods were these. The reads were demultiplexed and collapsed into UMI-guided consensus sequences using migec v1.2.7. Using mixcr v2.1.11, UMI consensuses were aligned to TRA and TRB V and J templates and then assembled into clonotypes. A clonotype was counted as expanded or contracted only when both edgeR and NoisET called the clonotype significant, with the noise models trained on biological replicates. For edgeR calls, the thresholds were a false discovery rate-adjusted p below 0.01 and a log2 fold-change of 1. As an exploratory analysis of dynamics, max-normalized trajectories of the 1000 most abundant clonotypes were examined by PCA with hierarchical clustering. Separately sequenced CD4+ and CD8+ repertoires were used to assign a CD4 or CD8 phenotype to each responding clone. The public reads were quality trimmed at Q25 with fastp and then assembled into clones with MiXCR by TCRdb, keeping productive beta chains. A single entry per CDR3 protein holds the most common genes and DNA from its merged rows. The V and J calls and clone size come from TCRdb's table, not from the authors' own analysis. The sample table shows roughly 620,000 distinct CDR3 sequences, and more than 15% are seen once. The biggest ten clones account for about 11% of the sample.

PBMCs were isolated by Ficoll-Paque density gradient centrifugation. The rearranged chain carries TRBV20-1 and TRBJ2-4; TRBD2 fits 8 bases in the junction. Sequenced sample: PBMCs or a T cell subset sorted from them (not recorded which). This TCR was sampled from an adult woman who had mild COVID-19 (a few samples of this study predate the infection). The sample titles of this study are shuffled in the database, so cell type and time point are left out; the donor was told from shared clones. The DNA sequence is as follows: TGCAGTGGGGGACGGGGGGGCGCAAACATTCAGTACTTC. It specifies CSGGRGGANIQYF.